These 30 T cell receptor beta chains share one sample of origin, sequenced in a study of T cells in Graves' hyperthyroidism and ophthalmopathy. Amplification of TCR beta CDR3 regions used RNA as the template. The HTBI primer set served for first-round RT-PCR of the TCR CDR3. TCRdb fed the multiplex PCR reads into MiXCR, producing one record per CDR3 protein. This repertoire shows approximately 500,000 distinct CDR3 sequences, about 45% found once; its top ten account for about 8%. The source material was peripheral blood or thyroid tissue (not recorded which). These receptors were collected from a woman between 18 and 29 years old with Graves' hyperthyroidism.

In its sample, this clonotype was seen many times. The genes are TRBV15 and TRBJ1-1; D unclear. This CDR3 has 14 amino acids. V gave up 5 bases and J gave up 8 bases, with 18 bases separating them. Per germline, CDR1 LNHNV and CDR2 YYDKDF (reference sequence). The DNA for the CDR3 is TGTGCCACCAGCGTCGGGTATATCTACCCGGAAGCTTTCTTT. Its protein product is CATSVGYIYPEAFF.

This clonotype was detected ten times or more. This sequence joins TRBV6-2 or TRBV6-3 and TRBJ2-7, with a possible D match to TRBD2 (5 bases). CDR3 length: 17 amino acids. V was pared by 0 bases and J by 6 bases, with 21 bases between. From germline, CDR1 is MNHEY and CDR2 SVGEGT. CDR3 protein: CASSYSTFPIGMGEQYF. The DNA for the CDR3 is TGTGCCAGCAGTTACTCGACGTTTCCTATCGGGATGGGCGAGCAGTACTTC.

Ten or more counts support this clonotype. The chain links TRBV19 to TRBJ2-7, with 12 bases matching TRBD2. V trimming: 5 bases; J trimming: 2 bases; junction bases outside the gene matches: 4. This CDR3 region has 15 residues. Germline V gene lookup returns CDR1 LNHDA and CDR2 SQIVND (reference sequence). CDR3: CASSSLAGGAYEQYF. The CDR3 DNA follows: TGTGCCAGTAGTTCCCTAGCGGGAGGGGCCTACGAGCAGTACTTC.

This clonotype showed up just once. CDR3 sequence reads: CASSTLAGGTGELFF. Here the CDR3 DNA reads TGTGCCAGCAGTACGCTAGCGGGGGGTACCGGGGAGCTGTTTTTT. V gene TRBV6-6 combines with J gene TRBJ2-2; 11 bases are shared with TRBD2. Germline V CDR1 and CDR2: MNHNY, SVGAGI (reference sequence). The J segment lost 5 bases and the V segment lost 5 bases, leaving 4 bases of the junction unmatched. This CDR3 spans 15 amino acids.

This clonotype has just one count. The V gene is TRBV7-6, the J gene TRBJ2-1, with a possible D match to TRBD2 (5 bases). Germline V gene lookup returns CDR1 SGHVS and CDR2 FNYEAQ. The CDR3 spans 16 residues. V lost 1 base to trimming and J lost 5 bases, with 15 bases between them. The CDR3 region has the DNA TGTGCCAGCAGCTTAGGATGGCTAGCTAAGAACAATGAGCAGTTCTTC. It is translated as CASSLGWLAKNNEQFF.

CDR3 coding DNA: TGTGCCATCGGGGCGGGACAGGGCAATGAAGCTTTCTTT. It specifies CAIGAGQGNEAFF. The chain uses TRBV10-3 and TRBJ1-1, with 9 bases fitting TRBD1. Per the germline V gene, CDR1 is ENHRY and CDR2 is SYGVKD. The CDR3 runs 13 residues. V shed 8 bases and J 7 bases; nucleotides not matched to a gene: 8.

The DNA for the CDR3 is TGTGCCCTCGTGTTCGGACTAGCGGTTTCGAGCTCCTACGAGCAGTACTTC. Translated: CALVFGLAVSSSYEQYF. The chain links TRBV10-3 to TRBJ2-7; 10 bases fit TRBD2. The CDR3 spans 17 residues. The germline V gene has CDR1 ENHRY and CDR2 SYGVKD. J was trimmed by 0 bases and V by 11 bases; bases with no gene match: 16.

The chain uses TRBV7-9 and TRBJ2-2; D is possibly TRBD2 (5 bases). This CDR3 comprises 18 residues. V was cut by 6 bases and J by 1 base, with 21 bases left in between. Germline values: CDR1 SEHNR, CDR2 FQNEAQ (reference sequence). The CDR3 protein is CASSPGIRQKVNTGELFF. The CDR3 DNA reads as TGTGCCAGCAGTCCGGGGATCCGGCAGAAAGTGAACACCGGGGAGCTGTTTTTT.

For this clonotype: No DNA is shown, since the ends of the CDR3 on it are uncertain; the CDR3 is the one TCRdb lists. V and J are TRBV2 and TRBJ2-7; TRBD1, as called in the table, went unchecked against the DNA. 21 amino acids form the CDR3, both terminal residues included. The germline CDR1 and CDR2 sequences are SNHLY and FYNNEI. CDR3 region: CASSFYICSAKRQGGTYEQYF.

J is TRBJ2-5 and V is TRBV20-1, with D possibly called TRBD1 or TRBD2 (5 bases each). Trimming cost V 5 bases and J 5 bases, with 21 bases left between them. This CDR3 contains 15 residues. CDR1 and CDR2 from the germline V gene are DFQATT and SNEGSKA (reference sequence). CDR3 loop: CSAGGGPLGLETQYF. The CDR3 coding sequence is TGCAGTGCTGGTGGGGGACCTCTAGGATTGGAGACCCAGTACTTC.

The gene calls are TRBV10-3 and TRBJ1-1, with D tentatively TRBD1 (5 bases). Germline CDR1 ENHRY, CDR2 SYGVKD. The CDR3 runs to 15 residues. Trimming took off 4 bases at V and 3 bases at J, with 15 bases between the two ends. DNA for the CDR3: TGTGCCATCAGTGGGGACCGAGTTATATACACTGAAGCTTTCTTT. Protein sequence: CAISGDRVIYTEAFF.

The CDR3, as DNA: TGTGCCAGCAGCTTTCGAGACAGGGGGGGCAGTGAAAAACTGTTTTTT. Protein: CASSFRDRGGSEKLFF. The V call is TRBV7-2, the J call TRBJ1-4, with 9 bases aligning to TRBD1. J was trimmed by 7 bases and V by 3 bases; bases with no gene match: 9. CDR3 length equals 16 residues. Germline CDR1 SGHTA, CDR2 FQGNSA.

This clonotype was seen only a few times. A single base separates this from a much larger clone, so it may be a read error. The chain employs TRBV20-1 and TRBJ2-2, with 8 bases lining up with TRBD2. Unmatched junction bases numbered 1, after V lost 3 bases and J lost 7 bases. Germline lookup yields CDR1 DFQATT and CDR2 SNEGSKA (reference sequence). This CDR3 region has 12 residues. The CDR3 sequence: CSARGTSGELFF. As DNA, the CDR3 is TGCAGTGCTAGGGGGACTAGCGGGGAGCTGTTTTTT.

This clonotype was found a few times. V gene TRBV7-9 combines with J gene TRBJ2-7; 14 bases line up with TRBD2. Germline values: CDR1 SEHNR, CDR2 FQNEAQ (reference sequence). The CDR3 sequence is 16 residues long. J was trimmed by 5 bases and V by 5 bases; bases with no gene match: 8. This CDR3 reads CASSPKGLAGVHEQYF. CDR3 coding DNA: TGTGCCAGCAGCCCTAAGGGACTAGCGGGAGTACACGAGCAGTACTTC.

This clonotype showed up many times. The V call is TRBV7-9, the J call TRBJ2-7, with a weak D call TRBD2 (6 bases). The CDR3 consists of 16 residues. The V and J ends lost 0 bases and 1 base respectively, with 13 bases between them. CDR1 and CDR2 from the germline V gene are SEHNR and FQNEAQ (reference sequence). Written as DNA, the CDR3 is TGTGCCAGCAGCTTAGCCGGCGGGATGGGGTCCTACGAGCAGTACTTC. Its translation: CASSLAGGMGSYEQYF.

This clonotype appeared many times. CDR3: CASSYFTRPSGSHEQYF. CDR3 bases: TGTGCCAGCAGTTACTTTACCCGGCCTAGCGGGAGCCACGAGCAGTACTTC. The chain is built from TRBV6-5 and TRBJ2-7; 10 nucleotides line up with TRBD2. From germline, CDR1 is MNHEY and CDR2 SVGAGI. V lost 1 base, J lost 5 bases, and 11 bases stayed unmatched. The CDR3 has 17 amino acids.

This clonotype was counted many times. This chain connects TRBV13 to TRBJ1-3, with 7 bases lining up with TRBD1. This CDR3 has 16 residues. CDR1 is PRHDT and CDR2 is FYEKMQ in the germline V gene (reference sequence). Trimming at V came to 6 bases and at J to 2 bases, leaving 10 bases not matched to a gene. The DNA of the CDR3 is TGTGCCAGCAGATATAGCCAGGGGGTTGCTGGAAACACCATATATTTT. Translating it yields CASRYSQGVAGNTIYF.

At least ten counts were recorded for this clonotype. The chain uses TRBV6-1 and TRBJ1-2, with D unresolved. CDR1 and CDR2 (germline): MNHNS, SASEGT. This CDR3 region has 12 residues. Trimming removed 6 bases from V and 4 bases from J, with 9 bases in between. The CDR3 region is CASSRRLYGYTF. The CDR3 DNA sequence: TGTGCCAGCAGCCGGCGGCTCTATGGCTACACCTTC.

The chain links TRBV10-3 to TRBJ2-1; TRBD2 aligns across 11 bases. V lost 5 bases, J lost 3 bases, and 3 bases stayed unmatched. This CDR3 is 15 amino acids long. The germline V gene encodes CDR1 ENHRY and CDR2 SYGVKD. The CDR3 loop is CAISTTSGDYNEQFF. CDR3 in DNA: TGTGCCATCAGTACGACTAGCGGGGACTACAATGAGCAGTTCTTC.

V gene TRBV20-1 combines with J gene TRBJ1-1, with TRBD1 identical over 8 bases. The germline V gene has CDR1 DFQATT and CDR2 SNEGSKA (reference sequence). V gave up 1 base and J gave up 5 bases; unmatched junction bases: 3. This CDR3 contains 13 residues. The CDR3 bases are TGCAGTGCTAGAGGGACAGGGTTGACTGAAGCTTTCTTT. Its protein is CSARGTGLTEAFF.

This clonotype was counted at least ten times. The chain is built from TRBV6-1 and TRBJ1-5; D not certain. There are 15 residues in the CDR3. From germline, CDR1 is MNHNS and CDR2 SASEGT. Trimming cost V 0 bases and J 6 bases, with 12 bases left between them. This chain's CDR3 is CASSEAWTPRQPQHF. CDR3 sequence (DNA): TGTGCCAGCAGTGAAGCGTGGACCCCACGTCAGCCCCAGCATTTT.

There are many counts of this clonotype. This chain uses TRBV7-8 with TRBJ2-1, with no clear D. The CDR3 spans 13 residues. Trimming removed 1 base from V and 6 bases from J, with 7 bases in between. In germline, CDR1 is SGHVS, CDR2 FQNEAQ. The CDR3 coding sequence is TGTGCCAGCAGCTTAGTCGCCGGCAATGAGCAGTTCTTC. It yields the protein CASSLVAGNEQFF. The full variable domain, in which reference TRBV7-8 and TRBJ2-1 provide the parts outside the CDR3, is GAGVSQSPRYKVAKRGQDVALRCDPISGHVSLFWYQQALGQGPEFLTYFQNEAQLDKSGLPSDRFFAERPEGSVSTLKIQRTQQEDSAVYLCASSLVAGNEQFFGPGTRLTVL.

This clonotype was observed a single time. The chain is built from TRBV20-1 and TRBJ1-1; 10 positions agree with TRBD1. This CDR3 comprises 14 residues. Germline CDR1 reads DFQATT; CDR2 reads SNEGSKA (reference sequence). J gave up 7 bases and V 6 bases, and 11 bases lay outside the gene matches. This CDR3 is CSATGQGIYNEAFF. The CDR3 bases are TGCAGTGCCACGGGACAGGGGATCTACAATGAAGCTTTCTTT.

The chain combines TRBV3-1 with TRBJ2-5; weak D call: TRBD1 (6 bases). Trimming removed 0 bases at V and 7 bases at J, with 15 bases between. CDR1 is LGHDT, CDR2 YNNKEL, per germline (reference sequence). The CDR3 length is 15 residues. The CDR3 bases are TGTGCCAGCAGCCAAGAGGGGCGTGGGGGCTGGACCCAGTACTTC. It translates to CASSQEGRGGWTQYF.

This clonotype was found a few times. A much larger clone lies one base from this, so it may be a read error. The chain couples TRBV7-9 to TRBJ1-4, with 7 bases that match TRBD1. Germline loops: CDR1 SEHNR, CDR2 FQNEAQ (reference sequence). Trimming removed 5 bases from V and 6 bases from J; junction bases left unmatched: 6. The CDR3 has 14 amino acids. The CDR3 nucleotides read TGTGCCAGCAGCGTGGGACAGATAGATGAAAAACTGTTTTTT. Translated, it gives CASSVGQIDEKLFF. Supplemented by reference TRBV7-9 and TRBJ1-4, the full variable domain reads DTGVSQNPRHKITKRGQNVTFRCDPISEHNRLYWYRQTLGQGPEFLTYFQNEAQLEKSRLLSDRFSAERPKGSFSTLEIQRTEQGDSAMYLCASSVGQIDEKLFFGSGTQLSVL.

Concerning this clonotype itself: The junction departs from germline at one end; a sequencing error may be responsible. The chain employs TRBV6-5 and TRBJ2-7; the D is unclear. This CDR3 region has 18 residues. Germline-derived CDR1 and CDR2 are MNHEY and SVGAGI. As DNA, the CDR3 is TGTGCCAGCAGTTACTCGAGAGGCGACTTCCGAAGCTCCTACGAGCAGCACTTC. Residues: CASSYSRGDFRSSYEQHF.

This clonotype was seen only a few times. V is TRBV27 and J is TRBJ2-2, with D hard to call. The CDR3 extends over 14 amino acids. Germline V gene lookup returns CDR1 MNHEY and CDR2 SMNVEV (reference sequence). V was cut by 7 bases and J by 2 bases, with 11 bases left in between. The CDR3 region is CASIGRRNTGELFF. DNA for the CDR3: TGTGCCAGCATCGGCCGGAGAAACACCGGGGAGCTGTTTTTT.

In the case of this clonotype: Possible read error: a much larger clone is one base away. The chain couples TRBV3-1 to TRBJ1-5; a weak D match, TRBD1 (5 bases). This CDR3 has 13 residues. The ends were cut back, 3 bases at V and 12 bases at J, with 15 bases in the middle. The germline CDR1 and CDR2 sequences are LGHDT and YNNKEL (reference sequence). In DNA form, the CDR3 reads TGTGCCAGCAGCCACGCCCTCGAAGGGGACCAGCATTTT. It is translated as CASSHALEGDQHF.

This clonotype was seen ten or more times. The chain joins TRBV4-1 to TRBJ1-1; D unresolved. CDR3 size: 13 residues. Germline V gene lookup returns CDR1 MGHRA and CDR2 YSYEKL. The V end was cut by 0 bases, the J end by 4 bases, with 6 bases between. Written as DNA, the CDR3 is TGCGCCAGCAGCCAAGAACAGCGCACTGAAGCTTTCTTT. As protein: CASSQEQRTEAFF.

As for this clonotype: This CDR3 is missing its conserved last phenylalanine or tryptophan, likely due to a read error. The DNA is left out, because the CDR3 cannot be placed on it with certainty; the CDR3 is given as TCRdb lists it. The gene calls are TRBV7-9 and TRBJ2-7; the D call in the table, TRBD1, was not verified against the DNA. From its first to its last residue, the CDR3 has 8 amino acids. Germline V lookup: CDR1 SEHNR, CDR2 FQNEAQ (reference sequence). The CDR3 here is CASSRQGY.